The clone carrying this TCR beta chain was recorded only once. The CDR3 runs 13 residues. CDR1 is DFQATT, CDR2 SNEGSKA, per germline (reference sequence). Unmatched junction bases numbered 4, after V lost 3 bases and J lost 6 bases. PCR was performed a second time for roughly 7 to 11 cycles using a sample-barcoded 5' primer and a J-beta primer mix. TCRdb recomputed calls from the 5' RACE reads with MiXCR, one row per CDR3 protein. The sample shows 720,000 or so distinct CDR3 sequences, around 38% of them seen only once. The data originate from a study of blood T cells in healthy people across ages. The source of this sequence is an older man in good health. This chain joins TRBV20-1 and TRBJ1-5; 8 bases align to TRBD1. Sequencing was carried out using blood. The CDR3 nucleotides read TGCAGTGCTAGGGACAGGGTTAGTCAGCCCCAGCATTTT. This translates into CSARDRVSQPQHF.